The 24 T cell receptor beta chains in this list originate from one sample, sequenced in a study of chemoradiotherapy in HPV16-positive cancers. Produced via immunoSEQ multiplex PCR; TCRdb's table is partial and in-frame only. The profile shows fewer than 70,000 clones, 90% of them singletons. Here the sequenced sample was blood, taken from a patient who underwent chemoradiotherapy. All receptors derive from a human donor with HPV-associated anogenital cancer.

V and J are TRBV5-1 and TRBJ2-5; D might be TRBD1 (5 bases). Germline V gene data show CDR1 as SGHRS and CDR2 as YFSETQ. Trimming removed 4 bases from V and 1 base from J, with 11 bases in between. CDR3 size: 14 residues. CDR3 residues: CASSRQTVQETQYF. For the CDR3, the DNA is TGCGCCAGCAGCCGTCAGACAGTCCAAGAGACCCAGTACTTC.

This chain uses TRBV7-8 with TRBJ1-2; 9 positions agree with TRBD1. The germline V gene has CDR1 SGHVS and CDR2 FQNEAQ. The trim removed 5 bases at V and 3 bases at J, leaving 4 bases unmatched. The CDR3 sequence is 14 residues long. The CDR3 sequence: CASSLRDRDYGYTF. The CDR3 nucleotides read TGTGCCAGCAGCCTCCGGGACAGGGACTATGGCTACACCTTC.

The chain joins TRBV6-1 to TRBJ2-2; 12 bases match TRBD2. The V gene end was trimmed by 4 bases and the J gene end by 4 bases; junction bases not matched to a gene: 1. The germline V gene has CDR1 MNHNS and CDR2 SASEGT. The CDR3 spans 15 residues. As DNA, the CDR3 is TGTGCCAGCAGTGTACTAGCGGGGGGCACCGGGGAGCTGTTTTTT. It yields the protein CASSVLAGGTGELFF.

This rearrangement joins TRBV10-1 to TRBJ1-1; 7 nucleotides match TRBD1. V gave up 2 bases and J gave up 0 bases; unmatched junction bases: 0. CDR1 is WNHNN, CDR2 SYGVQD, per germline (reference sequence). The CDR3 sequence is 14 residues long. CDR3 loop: CASSEGQVNTEAFF. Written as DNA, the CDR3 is TGCGCCAGCAGTGAGGGACAGGTGAACACTGAAGCTTTCTTT.

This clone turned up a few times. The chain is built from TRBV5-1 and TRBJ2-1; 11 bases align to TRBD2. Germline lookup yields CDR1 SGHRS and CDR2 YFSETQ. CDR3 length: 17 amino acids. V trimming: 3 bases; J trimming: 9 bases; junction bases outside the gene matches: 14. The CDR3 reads CASSSGLGTSGGGEQFF. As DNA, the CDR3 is TGCGCCAGCAGCTCGGGACTGGGGACTAGCGGCGGGGGTGAGCAGTTCTTC.

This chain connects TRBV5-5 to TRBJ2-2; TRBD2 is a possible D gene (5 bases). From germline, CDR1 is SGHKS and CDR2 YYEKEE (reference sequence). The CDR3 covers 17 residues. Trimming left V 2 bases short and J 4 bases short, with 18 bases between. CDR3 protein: CASSFYRGSDGTGELFF. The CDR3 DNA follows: TGTGCCAGCAGCTTCTACCGGGGTAGCGATGGCACCGGGGAGCTGTTTTTT.

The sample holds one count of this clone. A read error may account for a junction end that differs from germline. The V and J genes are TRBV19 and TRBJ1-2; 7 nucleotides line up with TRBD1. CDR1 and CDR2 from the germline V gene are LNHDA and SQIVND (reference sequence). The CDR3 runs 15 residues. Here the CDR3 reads CASSVDFYRGWGYTF. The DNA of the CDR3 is TGTGCCAGTAGTGTAGACTTCTACAGGGGATGGGGCTACACCTTC.

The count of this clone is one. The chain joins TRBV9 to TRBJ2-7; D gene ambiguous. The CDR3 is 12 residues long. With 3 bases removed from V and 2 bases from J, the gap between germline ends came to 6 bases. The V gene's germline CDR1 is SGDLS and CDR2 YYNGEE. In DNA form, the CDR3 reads TGTGCCAGCAGCGCCTCCCCCTACGAGCAGTACTTC. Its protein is CASSASPYEQYF.

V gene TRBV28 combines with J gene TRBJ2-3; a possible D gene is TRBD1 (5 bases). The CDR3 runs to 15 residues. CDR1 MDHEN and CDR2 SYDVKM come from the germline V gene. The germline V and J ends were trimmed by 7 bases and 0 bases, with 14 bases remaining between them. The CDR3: CASIQGLASTDTQYF. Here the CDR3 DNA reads TGTGCCAGCATCCAGGGCCTCGCTAGCACAGATACGCAGTATTTT. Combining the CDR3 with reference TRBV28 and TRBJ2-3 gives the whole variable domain DVKVTQSSRYLVKRTGEKVFLECVQDMDHENMFWYRQDPGLGLRLIYFSYDVKMKEKGDIPEGYSVSREKKERFSLILESASTNQTSMYLCASIQGLASTDTQYFGPGTRLTVL.

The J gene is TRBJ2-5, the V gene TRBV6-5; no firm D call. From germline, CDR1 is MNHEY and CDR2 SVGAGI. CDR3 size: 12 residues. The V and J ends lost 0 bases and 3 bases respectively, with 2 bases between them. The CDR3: CASSYSKETQYF. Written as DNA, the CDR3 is TGTGCCAGCAGTTACTCTAAAGAGACCCAGTACTTC.

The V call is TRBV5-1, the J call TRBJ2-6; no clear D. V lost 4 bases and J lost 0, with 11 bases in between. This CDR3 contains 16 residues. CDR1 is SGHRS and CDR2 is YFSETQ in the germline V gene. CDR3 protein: CASSPSSFSGANVLTF. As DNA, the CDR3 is TGCGCCAGCAGCCCCTCCTCCTTCTCTGGGGCCAACGTCCTGACTTTC.

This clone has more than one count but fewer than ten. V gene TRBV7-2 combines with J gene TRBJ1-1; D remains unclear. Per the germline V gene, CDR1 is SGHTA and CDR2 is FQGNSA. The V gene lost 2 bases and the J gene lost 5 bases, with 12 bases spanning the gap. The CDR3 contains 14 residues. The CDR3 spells CASSLRQGLTEAFF. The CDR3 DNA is TGTGCCAGCAGCTTAAGACAAGGACTAACTGAAGCTTTCTTT.

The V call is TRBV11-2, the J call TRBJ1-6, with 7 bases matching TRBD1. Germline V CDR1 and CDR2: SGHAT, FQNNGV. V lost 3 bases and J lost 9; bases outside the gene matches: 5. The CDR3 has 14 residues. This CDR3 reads CASSFEGAGSPLHF. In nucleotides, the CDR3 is TGTGCCAGCAGCTTTGAGGGGGCAGGTTCACCCCTCCACTTT.

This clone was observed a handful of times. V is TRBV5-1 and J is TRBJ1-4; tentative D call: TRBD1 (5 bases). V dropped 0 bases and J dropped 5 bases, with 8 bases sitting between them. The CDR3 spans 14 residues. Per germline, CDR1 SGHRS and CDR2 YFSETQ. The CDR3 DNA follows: TGCGCCAGCAGCTTGGGACAGCACAATGAAAAACTGTTTTTT. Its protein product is CASSLGQHNEKLFF.

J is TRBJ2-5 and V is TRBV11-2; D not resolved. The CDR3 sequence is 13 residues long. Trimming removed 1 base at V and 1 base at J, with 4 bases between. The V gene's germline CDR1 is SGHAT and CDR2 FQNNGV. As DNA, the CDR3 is TGTGCCAGCAGCTTAGGCAGCCAAGAGACCCAGTACTTC. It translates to CASSLGSQETQYF. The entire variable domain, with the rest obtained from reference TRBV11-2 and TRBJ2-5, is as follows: EAGVAQSPRYKIIEKRQSVAFWCNPISGHATLYWYQQILGQGPKLLIQFQNNGVVDDSQLPKDRFSAERLKGVDSTLKIQPAKLEDSAVYLCASSLGSQETQYFGPGTRLLVL.

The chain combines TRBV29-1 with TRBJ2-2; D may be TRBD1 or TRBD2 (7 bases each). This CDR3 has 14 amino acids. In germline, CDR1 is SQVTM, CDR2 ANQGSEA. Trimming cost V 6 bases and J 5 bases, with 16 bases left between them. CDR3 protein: CSVWGGGGTGELFF. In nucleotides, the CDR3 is TGCAGCGTGTGGGGAGGGGGCGGAACCGGGGAGCTGTTTTTT.

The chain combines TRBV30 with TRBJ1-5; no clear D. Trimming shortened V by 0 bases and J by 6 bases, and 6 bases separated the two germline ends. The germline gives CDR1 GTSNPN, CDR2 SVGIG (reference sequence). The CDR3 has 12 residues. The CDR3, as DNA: TGTGCCTGGAGTGTACGGGGTCAGCCCCAGCATTTT. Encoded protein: CAWSVRGQPQHF.

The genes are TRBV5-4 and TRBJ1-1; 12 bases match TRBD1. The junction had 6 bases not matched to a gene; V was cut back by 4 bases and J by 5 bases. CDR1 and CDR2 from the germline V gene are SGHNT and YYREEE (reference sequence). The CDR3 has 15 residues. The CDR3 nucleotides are TGTGCCAGCAGCCGAGCGGGACAGGGGGCAACTGAAGCTTTCTTT. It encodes CASSRAGQGATEAFF.

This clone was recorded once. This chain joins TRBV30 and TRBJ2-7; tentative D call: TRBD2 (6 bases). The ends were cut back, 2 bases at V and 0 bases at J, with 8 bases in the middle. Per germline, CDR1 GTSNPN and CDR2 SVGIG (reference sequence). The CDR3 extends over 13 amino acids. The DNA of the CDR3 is TGTGCCTGGAGTACCGGGAGCTCCTACGAGCAGTACTTC. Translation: CAWSTGSSYEQYF.

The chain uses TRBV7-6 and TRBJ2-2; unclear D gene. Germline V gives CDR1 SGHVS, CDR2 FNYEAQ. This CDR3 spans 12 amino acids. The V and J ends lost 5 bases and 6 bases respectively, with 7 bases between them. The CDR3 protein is CASSLDAGELFF. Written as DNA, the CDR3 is TGTGCCAGCAGCCTGGACGCCGGGGAGCTGTTTTTT.

The CDR3 DNA reads TGTGCCAGCAGCGAGGGGTTCAACACTGAAGCTTTCTTT. Amino acid sequence: CASSEGFNTEAFF. V and J are TRBV2 and TRBJ1-1, with D possibly being TRBD1 (5 bases). This CDR3 is 13 amino acids long. The V gene's germline CDR1 is SNHLY and CDR2 FYNNEI. V gave up 6 bases and J gave up 2 bases, with 10 bases separating them.

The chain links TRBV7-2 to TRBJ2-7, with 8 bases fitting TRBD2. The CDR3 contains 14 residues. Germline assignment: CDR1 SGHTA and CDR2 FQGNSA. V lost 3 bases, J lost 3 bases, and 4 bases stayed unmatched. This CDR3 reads CASSFSAGGYEQYF. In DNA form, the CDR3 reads TGTGCCAGCAGCTTTTCGGCGGGAGGCTACGAGCAGTACTTC.

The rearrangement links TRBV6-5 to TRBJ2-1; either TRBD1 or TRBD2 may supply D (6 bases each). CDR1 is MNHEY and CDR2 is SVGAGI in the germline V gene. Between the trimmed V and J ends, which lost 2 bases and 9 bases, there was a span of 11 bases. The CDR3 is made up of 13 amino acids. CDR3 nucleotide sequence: TGTGCCAGCAGTTACGTTGAGGGGGGTGAGCAGTTCTTC. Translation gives CASSYVEGGEQFF.

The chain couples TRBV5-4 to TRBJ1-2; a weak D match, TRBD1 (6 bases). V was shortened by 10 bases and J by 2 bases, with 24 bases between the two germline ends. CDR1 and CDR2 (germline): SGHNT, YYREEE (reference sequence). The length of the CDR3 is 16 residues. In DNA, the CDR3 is TGTGCCTGCTCCTCCGGAGGTCCGGGGGCAAACTATGGCTACACCTTC. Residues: CACSSGGPGANYGYTF.